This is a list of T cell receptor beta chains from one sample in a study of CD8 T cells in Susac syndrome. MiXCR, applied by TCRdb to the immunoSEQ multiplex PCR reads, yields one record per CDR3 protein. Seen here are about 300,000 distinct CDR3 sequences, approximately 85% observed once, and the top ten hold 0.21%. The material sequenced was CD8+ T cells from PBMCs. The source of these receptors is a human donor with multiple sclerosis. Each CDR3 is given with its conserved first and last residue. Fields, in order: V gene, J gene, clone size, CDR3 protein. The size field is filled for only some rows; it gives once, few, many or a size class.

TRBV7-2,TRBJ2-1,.,CASSPAAPNEQFF
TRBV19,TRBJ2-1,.,CASSMGGEQFF
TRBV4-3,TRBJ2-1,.,CASSPGTGEGNEQFF
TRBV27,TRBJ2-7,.,CASRGIEGYEQYF
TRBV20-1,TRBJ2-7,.,CSARASGQTYEQYF
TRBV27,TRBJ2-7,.,CASSSPGAGTYEQYF
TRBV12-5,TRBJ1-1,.,CASGLGVTEAFF
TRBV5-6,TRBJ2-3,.,CASSLEAGGRLRIDTQYF
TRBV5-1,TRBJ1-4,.,CASSQTGGYEKLFF
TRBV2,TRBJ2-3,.,CAARTRERSTDTQYF
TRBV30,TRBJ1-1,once,CAWSVLAPGVAFF
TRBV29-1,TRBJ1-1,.,CSAAEGVEAFF
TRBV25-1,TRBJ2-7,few,CASSATGYEQYF
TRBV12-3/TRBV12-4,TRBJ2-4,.,CASSPQQGVSSNIQYF